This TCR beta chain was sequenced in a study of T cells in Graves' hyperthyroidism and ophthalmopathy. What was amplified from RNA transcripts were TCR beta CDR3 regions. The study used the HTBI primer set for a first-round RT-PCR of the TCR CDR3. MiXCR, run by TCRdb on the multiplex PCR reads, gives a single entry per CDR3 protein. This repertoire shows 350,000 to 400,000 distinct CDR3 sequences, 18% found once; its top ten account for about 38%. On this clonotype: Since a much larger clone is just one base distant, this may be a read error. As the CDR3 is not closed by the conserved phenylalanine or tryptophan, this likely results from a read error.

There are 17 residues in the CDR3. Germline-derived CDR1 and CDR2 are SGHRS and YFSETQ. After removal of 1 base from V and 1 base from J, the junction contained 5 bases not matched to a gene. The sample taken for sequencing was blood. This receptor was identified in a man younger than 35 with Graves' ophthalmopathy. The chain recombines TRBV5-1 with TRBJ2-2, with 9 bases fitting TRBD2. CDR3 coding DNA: TGCGCCAGCAGCTTGAGTAGCGGGGGCCTGAACACCGGGGAGCTGTTTCTT. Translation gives CASSLSSGGLNTGELFL.